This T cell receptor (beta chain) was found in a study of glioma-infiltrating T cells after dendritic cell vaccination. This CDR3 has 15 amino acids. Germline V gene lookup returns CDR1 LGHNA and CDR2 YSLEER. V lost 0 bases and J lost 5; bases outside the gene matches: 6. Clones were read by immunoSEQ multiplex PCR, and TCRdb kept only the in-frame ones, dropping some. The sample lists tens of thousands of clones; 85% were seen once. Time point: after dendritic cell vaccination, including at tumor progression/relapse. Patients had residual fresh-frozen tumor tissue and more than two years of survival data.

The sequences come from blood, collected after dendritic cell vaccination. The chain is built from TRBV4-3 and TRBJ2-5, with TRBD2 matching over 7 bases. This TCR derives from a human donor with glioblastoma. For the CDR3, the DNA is TGCGCCAGCAGCCAAGATGTTCTGGGGGGGGAGACCCAGTACTTC. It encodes CASSQDVLGGETQYF.